These T cell receptor beta chains were read from a single sample in a study of cytomegalovirus exposure and HLA in healthy donors. Here immunoSEQ multiplex PCR was the method, and the copy in TCRdb shows in-frame clones only, minus some. This sample has 110,000 to 150,000 clones; about 70% occur once, and the top ten carry roughly 2%. Sequencing was carried out using PBMCs. These receptors originate from a woman aged 40 to 55 in good health and CMV-seronegative. Both conserved end residues are part of each CDR3. Clone size is given for some rows only: seen once, a few or many times, or a class if the clone is expanded.

V gene,clone size,J gene,CDR3 protein
TRBV2,once,TRBJ2-1,CASSGLAGPNEQFF
TRBV5-1,-,TRBJ2-5,CASSLGSTFRGETQYF
TRBV14,once,TRBJ2-3,CASSPRSGEDTQYF
TRBV5-1,once,TRBJ1-2,CASSLRSSGYGYTF
TRBV6-5,-,TRBJ2-3,CASRTSGTSTDTQYF
TRBV15,few,TRBJ1-5,CATSRDGHPSNQPQHF
TRBV7-2,-,TRBJ1-2,CASSFDRRVHYGYTF
TRBV2,-,TRBJ2-7,CASRSGTGTYEQYF
TRBV10-2,-,TRBJ2-1,CASSDSGASYNEQFF
TRBV2,-,TRBJ2-3,CASSVVLAGGTSTDTQYF
TRBV27,-,TRBJ2-3,CASSSRGGAVKGSTDTQYF
TRBV18,once,TRBJ2-1,CASSPGLADYNEQFF
TRBV2,-,TRBJ1-1,CASSTGGDNTEAFF
TRBV2,-,TRBJ2-2,CASRPTSEYTGELFF
TRBV5-1,-,TRBJ2-3,CASSLALAGVGSTDTQYF
TRBV6-5,few,TRBJ1-4,CASRSQGAREKLFF
TRBV7-6,-,TRBJ1-2,CASSPGQGWNYGYTF
TRBV6-5,-,TRBJ1-2,CASTGGYGYTF
TRBV6-5,-,TRBJ1-1,CASSYSEGIEAFF
TRBV5-1,-,TRBJ1-2,CASSLAAGLVASYGYTF
TRBV4-1,few,TRBJ1-1,CASSTPGGPEAFF
TRBV7-2,-,TRBJ2-3,CASSSRPLAGQYF
TRBV5-6,-,TRBJ1-4,CASSLGQGFYEKLFF
TRBV9,once,TRBJ1-1,CASSVGGLKGEAFF
TRBV11-3,-,TRBJ2-1,CASSPWGGYSYNEQFF
TRBV7-9,-,TRBJ2-3,CSSSLGRYRDTQYF
TRBV5-6,-,TRBJ1-2,CASSRIRDRGSHGYTF
TRBV29-1,few,TRBJ2-7,CSVLQGKMYF
TRBV7-9,-,TRBJ2-7,CSSSLIADHSYEQYF
TRBV5-4,-,TRBJ1-2,CASSWGQDVGYGYTF
TRBV2,-,TRBJ1-2,CARRGVAGGSYGYTF
TRBV2,once,TRBJ2-1,CACFGGSSYNEQFF
TRBV13,-,TRBJ1-4,CASSLGTPTLFF
TRBV7-9,-,TRBJ1-4,CASSLDSEKLFF
TRBV30,few,TRBJ2-4,CAWNPGAKNIQYF
TRBV2,few,TRBJ1-1,CASRRGQGAASPAFF
TRBV5-4,-,TRBJ1-2,CASSYGQGAGGYTF
TRBV5-1,-,TRBJ2-3,CASSPTGGASDTQYF
TRBV19,few,TRBJ2-1,CASSIQGLSYNEQFF
TRBV28,few,TRBJ1-1,CASTGGTEAFF
TRBV5-4,once,TRBJ2-7,CAGRRQGAGEQYF
TRBV5-1,-,TRBJ1-5,CASRLPTGNQPQHF